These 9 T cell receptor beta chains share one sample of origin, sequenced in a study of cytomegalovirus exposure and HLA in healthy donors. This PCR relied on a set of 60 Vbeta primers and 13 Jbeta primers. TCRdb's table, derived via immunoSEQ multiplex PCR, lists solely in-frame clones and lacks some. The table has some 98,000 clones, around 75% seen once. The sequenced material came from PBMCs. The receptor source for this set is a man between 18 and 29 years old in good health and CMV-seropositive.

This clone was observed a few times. CDR3 loop: CASSYSNAGDQPQHF. The CDR3 DNA reads TGTGCCAGCAGTTACTCGAATGCGGGGGATCAGCCCCAGCATTTT. The genes are TRBV6-6 and TRBJ1-5; TRBD1 is a possible D gene (5 bases). This CDR3 comprises 15 residues. Trimming stripped 0 bases from V and 5 bases from J, with 11 bases between. The germline V gene encodes CDR1 MNHNY and CDR2 SVGAGI (reference sequence).

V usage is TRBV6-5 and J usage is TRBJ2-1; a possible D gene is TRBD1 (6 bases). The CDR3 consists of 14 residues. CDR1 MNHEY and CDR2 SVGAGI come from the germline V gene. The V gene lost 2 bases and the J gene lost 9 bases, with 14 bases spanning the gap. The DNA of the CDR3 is TGTGCCAGCAGTTACACGGCAGGGGAAGGTGAGCAGTTCTTC. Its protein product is CASSYTAGEGEQFF.

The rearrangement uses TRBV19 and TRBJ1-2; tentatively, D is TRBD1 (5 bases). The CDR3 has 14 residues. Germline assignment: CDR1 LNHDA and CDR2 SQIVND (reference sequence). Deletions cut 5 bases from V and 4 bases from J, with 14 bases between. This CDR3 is CASSPRTRSYGYTF. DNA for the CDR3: TGTGCCAGTAGTCCTCGGACACGCTCCTATGGCTACACCTTC.

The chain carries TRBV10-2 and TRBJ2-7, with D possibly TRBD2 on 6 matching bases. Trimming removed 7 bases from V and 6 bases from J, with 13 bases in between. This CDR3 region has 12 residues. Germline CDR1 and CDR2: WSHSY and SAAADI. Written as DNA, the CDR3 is TGCGCCAGCAACCCGACAGCGGGCGAGCAGTACTTC. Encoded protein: CASNPTAGEQYF.

In DNA form, the CDR3 reads TGTGCCAGTAGTCAAGACAGACCTAGCACAGATACGCAGTATTTT. It translates to CASSQDRPSTDTQYF. The genes are TRBV19 and TRBJ2-3, with a possible D match to TRBD1 (5 bases). CDR1 and CDR2 from the germline V gene are LNHDA and SQIVND (reference sequence). Trimming shortened V by 5 bases and J by 0 bases, and 12 bases separated the two germline ends. The CDR3 is 15 residues long. Drawing the rest from reference TRBV19 and TRBJ2-3, the complete variable domain is DGGITQSPKYLFRKEGQNVTLSCEQNLNHDAMYWYRQDPGQGLRLIYYSQIVNDFQKGDIAEGYSVSREKKESFPLTVTSAQKNPTAFYLCASSQDRPSTDTQYFGPGTRLTVL.

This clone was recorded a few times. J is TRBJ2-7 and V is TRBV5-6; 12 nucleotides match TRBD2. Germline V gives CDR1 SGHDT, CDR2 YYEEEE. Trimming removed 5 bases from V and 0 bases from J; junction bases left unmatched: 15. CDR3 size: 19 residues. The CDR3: CASRRTQNGLAGNSYEQYF. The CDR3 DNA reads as TGTGCCAGCAGACGAACCCAGAACGGACTAGCGGGGAACTCCTACGAGCAGTACTTC.

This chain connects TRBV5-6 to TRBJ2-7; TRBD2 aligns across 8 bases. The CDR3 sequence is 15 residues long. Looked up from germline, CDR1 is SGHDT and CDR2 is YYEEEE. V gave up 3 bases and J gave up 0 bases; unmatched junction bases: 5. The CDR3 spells CASSYGGGTSYEQYF. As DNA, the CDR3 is TGTGCCAGCAGCTATGGCGGGGGGACCTCCTACGAGCAGTACTTC.

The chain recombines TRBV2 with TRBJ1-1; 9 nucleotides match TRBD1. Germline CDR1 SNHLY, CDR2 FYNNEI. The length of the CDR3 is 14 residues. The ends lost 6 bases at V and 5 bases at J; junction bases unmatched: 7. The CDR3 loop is CASSVTGGPTEAFF. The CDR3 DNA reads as TGTGCCAGCAGCGTAACAGGGGGCCCTACTGAAGCTTTCTTT.

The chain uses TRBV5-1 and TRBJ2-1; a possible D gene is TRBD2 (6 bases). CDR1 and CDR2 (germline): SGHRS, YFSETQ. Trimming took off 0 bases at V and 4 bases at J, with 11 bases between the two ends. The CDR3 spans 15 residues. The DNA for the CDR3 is TGCGCCAGCAGCTTGGGTGGGGGGTCTTACAATGAGCAGTTCTTC. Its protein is CASSLGGGSYNEQFF.